Listed below are T cell receptor beta chains from one sample, sequenced in a study of T cell responses to AZD1222 COVID-19 vaccine. Measured with immunoSEQ multiplex PCR; TCRdb has only the in-frame clones, and not every one. The sample yields tens of thousands of clones, 88% seen once. Source: peripheral blood, taken on day 0 of MenACWY control vaccination. The origin of the receptors is an adult in good health. CDR3s leave out the opening cysteine and the closing phenylalanine or tryptophan. Rows give clone size only sometimes, using once, few, many, or a class for an expanded clone.

TRBJ2-3 14 - TRBV7-2 ASSLDLAGGSDTQY
TRBJ2-1 14 - TRBV28 ASSLPQRGLDNEQF
TRBJ2-3 14 - TRBV24-1 ATSESRTVTADTQY
TRBJ2-1 13 - TRBV5-1 ASLGLAGSNNEQF
TRBJ2-3 14 - TRBV6-4 ASSDGAGDSTDTQY
TRBJ2-1 17 - TRBV28 ASSLYTYLAGVVDNEQF
TRBJ2-2 14 - TRBV29-1 SVQTTLQGPPGELF
TRBJ2-7 13 - TRBV3-1/TRBV3-2 ASSQNPPGSYEQY
TRBJ2-5 11 once TRBV6-5 ASSWSGQETQY
TRBJ2-1 11 - TRBV29-1 SVVRDSYNEQF
TRBJ2-2 11 - TRBV24-1 ATSISGAGELF
TRBJ2-7 11 - TRBV6-5 ASSYRREGGQY
TRBJ2-7 13 - TRBV10-3 AISETGTNSYEQY
TRBJ2-2 12 few TRBV15 ATSRDAGGGELF
TRBJ1-1 12 - TRBV7-9 ASSLARTEGEAF
TRBJ1-6 13 - TRBV19 ASSIGGSFESPLH
TRBJ1-5 11 - TRBV6-2/TRBV6-3 ASSYHKYQPQH
TRBJ2-1 12 - TRBV7-9 ASSLVAVYNEQF
TRBJ1-1 14 - TRBV6-2/TRBV6-3 ASSYSIGRENTEAF
TRBJ2-1 13 - TRBV7-2 ASRGGGQFYNEQF
TRBJ1-1 11 - TRBV7-3 ASSFGVLTQAF
TRBJ2-7 10 - TRBV27 ASRTGAGEQY
TRBJ2-1 10 - TRBV24-1 ATSVSRNEQF
TRBJ1-1 11 - TRBV11-3 ASSFNSGLEAF
TRBJ1-5 13 few TRBV2 ASSESRGPYQPQH
TRBJ2-2 12 - TRBV7-9 ASRTDSFNGELF
TRBJ1-4 12 - TRBV7-2 ASSGTGLGEKLF
TRBJ1-2 13 - TRBV3-1/TRBV3-2 ASSQETVGNGGYT
TRBJ1-1 12 - TRBV7-3 ASSLTGRVTEAF
TRBJ2-3 14 - TRBV4-3 ASSQNPLAISDTQY
TRBJ2-1 13 - TRBV6-5 ASSYRDSSYNEQF
TRBJ2-1 14 - TRBV9 ASSSEGLADSNEQF
TRBJ2-7 10 - TRBV28 ASSFSHTTGI
TRBJ2-7 9 - TRBV24-1 ATSDFQEQY
TRBJ1-5 16 - TRBV28 ASSFTLTNLGRNQPQH
TRBJ1-1 12 - TRBV5-1 ASSLGYGNTEAF
TRBJ2-7 11 - TRBV7-9 ASSWPRGSEQY
TRBJ1-2 12 few TRBV27 ASSFSREAQGYT
TRBJ1-5 12 - TRBV28 ASRYQGANQPQH
TRBJ2-7 11 - TRBV7-2 ASSSSLSYEQY
TRBJ1-5 14 - TRBV19 ASSIDPGVGNQPQH
TRBJ2-5 13 - TRBV10-3 AISAWSATEETQY
TRBJ2-6 10 - TRBV7-2 ASGTMANVLT
TRBJ2-5 12 once TRBV11-3 ASATSGGQETQY
TRBJ2-5 12 once TRBV3-1/TRBV3-2 ASSRAGRGETQY
TRBJ2-7 12 - TRBV18 ASSPRTGDYEQY
TRBJ2-5 12 once TRBV7-2 ASSLQGRGETQY
TRBJ1-2 13 - TRBV4-3 ASSHGRQTPYGYT
TRBJ1-1 10 - TRBV6-5 ASSQSGTEAF
TRBJ1-4 12 - TRBV5-1 ASSSTATNEKLF
TRBJ2-2 11 - TRBV5-4 ASSFSRVGELF
TRBJ1-6 13 - TRBV28 ASRTQGAQSSPLH
TRBJ1-2 13 - TRBV7-8 ASSYHFRTNYGYT
TRBJ1-3 12 - TRBV25-1 ASSGRVSGNTIY
TRBJ2-1 13 - TRBV18 ASSPRLAGEGEQF
TRBJ1-2 10 - TRBV6-6 ASTLGGYGYT
TRBJ2-1 11 - TRBV10-3 AISGDPPDEQF